This T cell receptor beta chain appears in the sequencing data of a study of OX40 agonist ivuxolimab in advanced cancers. Overall study context: Cancers in dose escalation were hepatocellular, melanoma, renal cell and head and neck. Three patients, one with hepatocellular carcinoma and two with cutaneous melanoma, responded partially. Averaging about 60 years in age, with a range of roughly 23 to 85, the cohort was around 87% male.

As regards this clone: Its antigen is unknown.

TCRdb's table, derived via immunoSEQ multiplex PCR, lists solely in-frame clones and lacks some. In the table there are approximately 87,000 clones, about 93% of which are singletons. The study, taken as a whole, reports: Several nonresponders also turned out to have low normalized T-cell clonal expansion.

J was trimmed by 1 base and V by 6 bases; bases with no gene match: 5. The CDR3 totals 14 residues. The germline CDR1 and CDR2 sequences are MRHNA and SNTAGT. The sequence was collected from an adult with an advanced solid tumor such as melanoma, head and neck, liver or kidney cancer. The sequencing used CD4+ or CD8+ T cells sorted from blood, collected in a trial of the OX40 agonist ivuxolimab. The genes are TRBV6-4 and TRBJ1-1; TRBD1 aligns across 7 bases. For the CDR3, the DNA is TGTGCCAGCAGCCGGGACAGCTGGAACACTGAAGCTTTCTTT. The encoded protein is CASSRDSWNTEAFF.